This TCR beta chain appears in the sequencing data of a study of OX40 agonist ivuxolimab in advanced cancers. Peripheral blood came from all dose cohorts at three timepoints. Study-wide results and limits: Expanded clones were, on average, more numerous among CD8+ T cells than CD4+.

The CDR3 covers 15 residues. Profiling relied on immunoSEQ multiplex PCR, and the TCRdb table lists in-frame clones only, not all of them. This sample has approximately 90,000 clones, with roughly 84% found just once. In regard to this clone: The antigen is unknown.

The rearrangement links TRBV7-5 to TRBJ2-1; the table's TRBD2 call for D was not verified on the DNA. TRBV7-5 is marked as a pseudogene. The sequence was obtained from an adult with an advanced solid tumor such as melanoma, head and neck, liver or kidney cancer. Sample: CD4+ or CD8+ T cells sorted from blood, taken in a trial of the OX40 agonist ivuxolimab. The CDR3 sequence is CVRSSRTTRPNEQFF. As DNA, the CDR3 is TGTGTCAGAAGCTCAAGGACCACTAGACCCAATGAGCAGTTCTTC.